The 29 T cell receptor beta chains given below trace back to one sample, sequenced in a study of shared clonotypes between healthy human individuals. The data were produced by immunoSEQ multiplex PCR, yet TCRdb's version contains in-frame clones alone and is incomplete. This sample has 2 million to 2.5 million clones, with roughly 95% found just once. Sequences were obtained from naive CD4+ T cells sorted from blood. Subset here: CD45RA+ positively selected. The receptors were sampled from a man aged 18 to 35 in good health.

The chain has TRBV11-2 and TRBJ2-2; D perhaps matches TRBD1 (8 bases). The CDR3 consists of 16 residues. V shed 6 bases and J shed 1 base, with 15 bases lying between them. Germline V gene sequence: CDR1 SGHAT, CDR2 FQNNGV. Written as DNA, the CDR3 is TGTGCCAGCAGTTTCGGGGGGACAGGGAACACCGGGGAGCTGTTTTTT. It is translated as CASSFGGTGNTGELFF. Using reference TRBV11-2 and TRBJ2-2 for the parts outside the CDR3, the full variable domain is EAGVAQSPRYKIIEKRQSVAFWCNPISGHATLYWYQQILGQGPKLLIQFQNNGVVDDSQLPKDRFSAERLKGVDSTLKIQPAKLEDSAVYLCASSFGGTGNTGELFFGEGSRLTVL.

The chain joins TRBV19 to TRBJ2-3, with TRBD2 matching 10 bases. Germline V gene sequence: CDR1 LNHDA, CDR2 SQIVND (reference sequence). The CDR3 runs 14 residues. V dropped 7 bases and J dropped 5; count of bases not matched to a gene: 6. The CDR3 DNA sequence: TGTGCCAGTACCCAGCGGGGGGGCGTAGATACGCAGTATTTT. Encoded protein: CASTQRGGVDTQYF.

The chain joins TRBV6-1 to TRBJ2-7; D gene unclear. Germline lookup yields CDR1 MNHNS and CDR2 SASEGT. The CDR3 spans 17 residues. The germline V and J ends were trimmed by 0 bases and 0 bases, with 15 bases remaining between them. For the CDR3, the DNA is TGTGCCAGCAGTGAAGCAGGCGCATCCTTGGGCTCCTACGAGCAGTACTTC. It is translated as CASSEAGASLGSYEQYF.

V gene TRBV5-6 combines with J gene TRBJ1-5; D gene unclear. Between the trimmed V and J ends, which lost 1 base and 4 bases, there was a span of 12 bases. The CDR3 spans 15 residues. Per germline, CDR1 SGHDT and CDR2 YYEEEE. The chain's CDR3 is CASSLQGQANQPQHF. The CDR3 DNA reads TGTGCCAGCAGCTTGCAAGGGCAGGCGAATCAGCCCCAGCATTTT.

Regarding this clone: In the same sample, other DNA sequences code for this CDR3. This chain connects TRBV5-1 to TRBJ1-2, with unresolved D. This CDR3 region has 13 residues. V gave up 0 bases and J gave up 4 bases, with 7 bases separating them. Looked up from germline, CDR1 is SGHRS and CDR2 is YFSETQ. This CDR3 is CASSLGTAYGYTF. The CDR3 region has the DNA TGCGCCAGCAGCTTGGGCACAGCCTATGGCTACACCTTC. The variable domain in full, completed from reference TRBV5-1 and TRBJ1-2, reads KAGVTQTPRYLIKTRGQQVTLSCSPISGHRSVSWYQQTPGQGLQFLFEYFSETQRNKGNFPGRFSGRQFSNSRSEMNVSTLELGDSALYLCASSLGTAYGYTFGSGTRLTVV.

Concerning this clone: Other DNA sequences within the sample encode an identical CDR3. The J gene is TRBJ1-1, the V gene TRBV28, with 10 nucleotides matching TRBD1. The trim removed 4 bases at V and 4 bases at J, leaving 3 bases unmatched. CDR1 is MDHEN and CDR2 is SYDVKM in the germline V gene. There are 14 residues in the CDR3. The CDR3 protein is CASSWGQGRTEAFF. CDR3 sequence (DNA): TGTGCCAGCAGTTGGGGACAGGGGCGCACTGAAGCTTTCTTT.

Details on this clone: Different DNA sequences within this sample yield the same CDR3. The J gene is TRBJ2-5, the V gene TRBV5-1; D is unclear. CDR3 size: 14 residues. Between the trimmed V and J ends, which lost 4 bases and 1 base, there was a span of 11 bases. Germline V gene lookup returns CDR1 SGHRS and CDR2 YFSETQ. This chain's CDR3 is CASSLVGSQETQYF. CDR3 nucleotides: TGCGCCAGCAGCCTGGTTGGCAGCCAAGAGACCCAGTACTTC.

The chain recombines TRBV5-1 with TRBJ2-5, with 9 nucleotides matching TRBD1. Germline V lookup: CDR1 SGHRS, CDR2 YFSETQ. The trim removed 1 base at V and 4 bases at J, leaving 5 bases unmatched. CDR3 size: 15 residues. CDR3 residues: CASSLPTGGPETQYF. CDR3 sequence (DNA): TGCGCCAGCAGCTTGCCCACAGGGGGCCCAGAGACCCAGTACTTC.

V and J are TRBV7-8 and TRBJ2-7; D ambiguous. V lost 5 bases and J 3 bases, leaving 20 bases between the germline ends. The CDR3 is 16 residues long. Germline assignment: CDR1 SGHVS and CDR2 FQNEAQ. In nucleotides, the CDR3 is TGTGCCAGCAGCCAAGATCTTGTTTCCGTGGGCTACGAGCAGTACTTC. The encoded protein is CASSQDLVSVGYEQYF.

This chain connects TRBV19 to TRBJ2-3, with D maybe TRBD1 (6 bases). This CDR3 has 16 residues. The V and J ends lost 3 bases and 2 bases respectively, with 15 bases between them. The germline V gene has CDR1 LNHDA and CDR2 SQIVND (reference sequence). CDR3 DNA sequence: TGTGCCAGTAGTATTGGGGGCTCGACTACCACAGATACGCAGTATTTT. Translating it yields CASSIGGSTTTDTQYF. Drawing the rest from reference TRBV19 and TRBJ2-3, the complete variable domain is DGGITQSPKYLFRKEGQNVTLSCEQNLNHDAMYWYRQDPGQGLRLIYYSQIVNDFQKGDIAEGYSVSREKKESFPLTVTSAQKNPTAFYLCASSIGGSTTTDTQYFGPGTRLTVL.

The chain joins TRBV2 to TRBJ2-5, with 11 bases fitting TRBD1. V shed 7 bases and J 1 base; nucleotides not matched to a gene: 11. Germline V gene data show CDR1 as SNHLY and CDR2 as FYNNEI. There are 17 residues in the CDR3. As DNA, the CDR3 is TGTGCCAGCACCCGAGGGAGGACAGGGGGCTTCCAAGAGACCCAGTACTTC. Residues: CASTRGRTGGFQETQYF.

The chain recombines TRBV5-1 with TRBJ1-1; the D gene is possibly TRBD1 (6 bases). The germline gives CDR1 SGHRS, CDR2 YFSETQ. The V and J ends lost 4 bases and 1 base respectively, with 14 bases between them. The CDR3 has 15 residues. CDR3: CASSDNPGQNTEAFF. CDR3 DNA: TGCGCCAGCAGCGATAACCCGGGACAGAACACTGAAGCTTTCTTT.

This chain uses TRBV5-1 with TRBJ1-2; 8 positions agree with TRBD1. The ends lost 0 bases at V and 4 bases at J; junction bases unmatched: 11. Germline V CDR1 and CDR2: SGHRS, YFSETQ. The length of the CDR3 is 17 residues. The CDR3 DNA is TGCGCCAGCAGCTTGGCCCTAACAGGGGGGCTTACCTATGGCTACACCTTC. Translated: CASSLALTGGLTYGYTF.

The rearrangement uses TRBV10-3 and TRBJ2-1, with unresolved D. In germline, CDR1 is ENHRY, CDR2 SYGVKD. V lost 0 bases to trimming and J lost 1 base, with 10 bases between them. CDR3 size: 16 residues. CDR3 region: CAISESASQSYNEQFF. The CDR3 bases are TGTGCCATCAGTGAGTCGGCTAGTCAATCCTACAATGAGCAGTTCTTC.

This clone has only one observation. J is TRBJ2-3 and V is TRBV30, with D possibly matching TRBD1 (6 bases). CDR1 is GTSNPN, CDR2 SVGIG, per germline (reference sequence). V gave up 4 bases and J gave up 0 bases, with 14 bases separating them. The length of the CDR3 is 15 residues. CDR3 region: CAWKNYRVSTDTQYF. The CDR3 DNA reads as TGTGCCTGGAAAAATTACAGGGTTAGCACAGATACGCAGTATTTT.

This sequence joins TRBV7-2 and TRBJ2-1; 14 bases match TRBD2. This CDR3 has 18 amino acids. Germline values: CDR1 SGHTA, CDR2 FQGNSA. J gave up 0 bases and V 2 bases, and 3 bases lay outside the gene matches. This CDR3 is CASSLPGTSGSSYNEQFF. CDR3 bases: TGTGCCAGCAGCTTACCCGGGACTAGCGGGAGCTCCTACAATGAGCAGTTCTTC.

The CDR3 region has the DNA TGTGCCAGCAGCTTGGAAGGACAGATAAGCTCTGGGGCCAACGTCCTGACTTTC. Translation gives CASSLEGQISSGANVLTF. The chain couples TRBV5-4 to TRBJ2-6; D might be TRBD1 (6 bases). Germline lookup yields CDR1 SGHNT and CDR2 YYREEE (reference sequence). The CDR3 is 18 residues long. Trimming left V 0 bases short and J 0 bases short, with 13 bases between.

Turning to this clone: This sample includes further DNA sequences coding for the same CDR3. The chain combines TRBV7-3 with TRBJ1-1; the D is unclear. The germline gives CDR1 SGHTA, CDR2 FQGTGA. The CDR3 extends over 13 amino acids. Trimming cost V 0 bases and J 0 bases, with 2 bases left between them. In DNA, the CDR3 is TGTGCCAGCAGCTTAACAGTGAACACTGAAGCTTTCTTT. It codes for CASSLTVNTEAFF. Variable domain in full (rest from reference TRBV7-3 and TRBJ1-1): GAGVSQTPSNKVTEKGKYVELRCDPISGHTALYWYRQSLGQGPEFLIYFQGTGAADDSGLPNDRFFAVRPEGSVSTLKIQRTERGDSAVYLCASSLTVNTEAFFGQGTRLTVV.

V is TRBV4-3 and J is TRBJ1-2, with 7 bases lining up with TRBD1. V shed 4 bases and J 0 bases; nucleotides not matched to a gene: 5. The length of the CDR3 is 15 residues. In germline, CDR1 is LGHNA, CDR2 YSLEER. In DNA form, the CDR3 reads TGCGCCAGCAGCCCTCCGGACAGGTCTAACTATGGCTACACCTTC. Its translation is CASSPPDRSNYGYTF.

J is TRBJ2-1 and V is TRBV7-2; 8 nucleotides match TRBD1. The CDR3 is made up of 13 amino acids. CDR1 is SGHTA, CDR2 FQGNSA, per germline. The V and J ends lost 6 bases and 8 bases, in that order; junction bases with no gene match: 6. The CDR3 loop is CASRFSGGYEQFF. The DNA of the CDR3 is TGTGCCAGCAGGTTCTCAGGGGGCTATGAGCAGTTCTTC.

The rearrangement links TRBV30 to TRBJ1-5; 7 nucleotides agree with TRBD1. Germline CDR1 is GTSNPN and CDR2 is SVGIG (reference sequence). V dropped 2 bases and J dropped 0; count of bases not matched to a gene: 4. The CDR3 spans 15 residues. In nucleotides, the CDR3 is TGTGCCTGGAGTCCTCAGGGGGTTAGCAATCAGCCCCAGCATTTT. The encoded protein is CAWSPQGVSNQPQHF.

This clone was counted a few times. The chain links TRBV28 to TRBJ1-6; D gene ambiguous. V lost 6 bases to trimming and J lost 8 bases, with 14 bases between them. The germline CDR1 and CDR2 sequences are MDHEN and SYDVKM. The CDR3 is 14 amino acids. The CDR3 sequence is CASSNGYNHSPLHF. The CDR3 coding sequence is TGTGCCAGCAGCAATGGGTATAATCATTCACCCCTCCACTTT.

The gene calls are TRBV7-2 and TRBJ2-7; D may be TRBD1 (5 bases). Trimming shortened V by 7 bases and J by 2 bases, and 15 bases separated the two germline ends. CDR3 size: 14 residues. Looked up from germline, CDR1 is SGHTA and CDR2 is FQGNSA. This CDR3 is CASTHKGPTYEQYF. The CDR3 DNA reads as TGTGCCAGCACTCATAAGGGGCCAACCTACGAGCAGTACTTC.

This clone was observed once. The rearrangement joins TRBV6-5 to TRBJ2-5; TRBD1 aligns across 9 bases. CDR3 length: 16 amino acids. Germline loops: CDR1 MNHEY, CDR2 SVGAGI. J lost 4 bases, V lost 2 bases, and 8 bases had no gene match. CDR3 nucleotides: TGTGCCAGCAGTTACGGGACAGGGAGGGTTTTAGAGACCCAGTACTTC. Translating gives CASSYGTGRVLETQYF.

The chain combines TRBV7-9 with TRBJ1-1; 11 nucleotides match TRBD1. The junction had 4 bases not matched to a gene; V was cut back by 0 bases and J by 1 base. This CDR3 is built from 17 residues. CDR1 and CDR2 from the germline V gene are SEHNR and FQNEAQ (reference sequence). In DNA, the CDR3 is TGTGCCAGCAGCTTAGCAGGACAGGGGGCGCAGAACACTGAAGCTTTCTTT. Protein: CASSLAGQGAQNTEAFF.

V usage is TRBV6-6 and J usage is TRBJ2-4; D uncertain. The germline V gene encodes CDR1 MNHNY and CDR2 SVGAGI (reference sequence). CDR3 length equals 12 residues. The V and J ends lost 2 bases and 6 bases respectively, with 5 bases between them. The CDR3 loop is CASSYGPNIQYF. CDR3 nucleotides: TGTGCCAGCAGTTACGGCCCAAACATTCAGTACTTC.

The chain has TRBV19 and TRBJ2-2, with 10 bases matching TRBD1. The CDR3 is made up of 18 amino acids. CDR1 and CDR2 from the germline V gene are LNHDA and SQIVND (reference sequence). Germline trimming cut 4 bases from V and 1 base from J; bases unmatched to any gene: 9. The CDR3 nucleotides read TGTGCCAGTAGTAAACCGGGACAGGGGACTAGGAACACCGGGGAGCTGTTTTTT. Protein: CASSKPGQGTRNTGELFF.

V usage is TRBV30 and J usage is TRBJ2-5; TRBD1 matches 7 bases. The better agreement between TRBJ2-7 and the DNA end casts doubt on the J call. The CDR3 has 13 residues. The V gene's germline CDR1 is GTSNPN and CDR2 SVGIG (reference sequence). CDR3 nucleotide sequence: TGTGCCTGGAGCCGAGACAGGGATGGCGAGCAGTACTTC. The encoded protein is CAWSRDRDGEQYF.

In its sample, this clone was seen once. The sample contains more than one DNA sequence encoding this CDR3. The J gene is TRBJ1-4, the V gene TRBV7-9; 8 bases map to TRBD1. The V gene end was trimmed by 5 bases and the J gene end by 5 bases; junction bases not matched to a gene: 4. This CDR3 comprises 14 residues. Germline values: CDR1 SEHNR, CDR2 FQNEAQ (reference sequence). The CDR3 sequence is CASSPDRGNEKLFF. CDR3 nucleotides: TGTGCCAGCAGCCCAGACAGGGGCAATGAAAAACTGTTTTTT.